These T cell receptor beta chains were read from a single sample in a study of CD8+CD57+ T cells in acquired aplastic anemia. A single record per CDR3 protein comes from TCRdb applying MiXCR to the reads. The sample shows 150,000 to 200,000 distinct CDR3 sequences, about 60% of them seen only once. Sequenced material: sorted CD4+, CD8+, or CD8+CD57+ T cells (not recorded which) from PBMCs. The receptor set was obtained from a human donor in good health. CDR3s include the opening cysteine and the closing phenylalanine or tryptophan. Each record gives: V gene, clone size, D gene, J gene, CDR3 protein, CDR3 DNA. A D gene is named only where the DNA matches it firmly. Clone size is shown for a subset of rows, as once, few, many or a class of expanded clone.

v_gene: TRBV19; abundance: many; d_gene: NA; j_gene: TRBJ1-1; CDR3aa: CASSMWVGAKNTEAFF; CDR3nt: TGTGCCAGTAGTATGTGGGTAGGGGCAAAGAACACTGAAGCTTTCTTT
v_gene: TRBV25-1; abundance: NA; d_gene: TRBD2; j_gene: TRBJ2-7; CDR3aa: CASRASGRSSYEQYF; CDR3nt: TGTGCCAGCAGGGCCAGCGGGAGGAGCTCCTACGAGCAGTACTTC
v_gene: TRBV20-1; abundance: many; d_gene: NA; j_gene: TRBJ2-3; CDR3aa: CSARNGPGSTDTQYF; CDR3nt: TGCAGTGCTAGAAACGGACCCGGCAGCACAGATACGCAGTATTTT
v_gene: TRBV10-3; abundance: NA; d_gene: TRBD2; j_gene: TRBJ2-1; CDR3aa: CAISESGLAGYNEQFF; CDR3nt: TGTGCCATCAGTGAGTCCGGGCTAGCGGGTTACAATGAGCAGTTCTTC
v_gene: TRBV5-1; abundance: NA; d_gene: NA; j_gene: TRBJ2-3; CDR3aa: CASSQTTDTQYF; CDR3nt: TGCGCCAGCAGCCAAACCACAGATACGCAGTATTTT
v_gene: TRBV20-1; abundance: NA; d_gene: NA; j_gene: TRBJ2-7; CDR3aa: CSARGLGGLEQYF; CDR3nt: TGCAGTGCTAGGGGGCTCGGAGGGCTCGAGCAGTACTTC
v_gene: TRBV15; abundance: NA; d_gene: NA; j_gene: TRBJ2-2; CDR3aa: CATSKVPPGELFF; CDR3nt: TGTGCCACCAGCAAAGTCCCCCCCGGGGAGCTGTTTTTT
v_gene: TRBV7-2; abundance: NA; d_gene: TRBD1; j_gene: TRBJ1-4; CDR3aa: CASSRGTGNEKLFF; CDR3nt: TGCGCCAGCAGCCGGGGGACAGGGAACGAAAAACTGTTTTTT
v_gene: TRBV7-9; abundance: NA; d_gene: TRBD1; j_gene: TRBJ2-2; CDR3aa: CASSPYRGPGELFF; CDR3nt: TGTGCCAGCAGCCCCTACAGGGGGCCCGGGGAGCTGTTTTTT
v_gene: TRBV24-1; abundance: few; d_gene: NA; j_gene: TRBJ2-2; CDR3aa: CATMNTNTGELFF; CDR3nt: TGTGCCACCATGAACACGAACACCGGGGAGCTGTTTTTT
v_gene: TRBV7-8; abundance: once; d_gene: TRBD2; j_gene: TRBJ2-1; CDR3aa: CASSSRTSGDYNEQFF; CDR3nt: TGTGCCAGCAGCTCCAGGACTAGCGGGGACTACAATGAGCAGTTCTTC
v_gene: TRBV19; abundance: once; d_gene: NA; j_gene: TRBJ1-5; CDR3aa: CASSFRDFNQPQHF; CDR3nt: TGTGCCAGTAGTTTCCGGGACTTCAATCAGCCCCAGCATTTT
v_gene: TRBV12-3/TRBV12-4; abundance: NA; d_gene: NA; j_gene: TRBJ2-7; CDR3aa: CASSHMGGEQYF; CDR3nt: TGTGCCAGCAGCCACATGGGGGGCGAGCAGTACTTC
v_gene: TRBV20-1; abundance: NA; d_gene: TRBD2; j_gene: TRBJ2-1; CDR3aa: CSEELAGGKGHEQFF; CDR3nt: TGCAGTGAGGAGCTAGCGGGAGGGAAAGGGCATGAGCAGTTCTTC
v_gene: TRBV29-1; abundance: NA; d_gene: TRBD1; j_gene: TRBJ2-2; CDR3aa: CSVEEGQGTGELFF; CDR3nt: TGCAGCGTTGAAGAGGGACAGGGCACCGGGGAGCTGTTTTTT
v_gene: TRBV19; abundance: many; d_gene: NA; j_gene: TRBJ1-2; CDR3aa: CASSIEQRSYGYTF; CDR3nt: TGTGCCAGTAGTATTGAACAGAGAAGCTATGGCTACACCTTC
v_gene: TRBV2; abundance: NA; d_gene: NA; j_gene: TRBJ1-1; CDR3aa: CASGETRAEAFF; CDR3nt: TGTGCCAGCGGTGAGACACGCGCTGAAGCTTTCTTT
v_gene: TRBV7-3; abundance: NA; d_gene: TRBD2; j_gene: TRBJ2-7; CDR3aa: CASSKDLAGGYEQYF; CDR3nt: TGCGCCAGCAGCAAAGATCTAGCGGGAGGCTACGAGCAGTACTTC
v_gene: TRBV24-1; abundance: NA; d_gene: TRBD1; j_gene: TRBJ1-2; CDR3aa: CATSESGTGVYGYTF; CDR3nt: TGTGCCACCAGTGAGTCCGGGACAGGGGTCTATGGCTACACCTTC
v_gene: TRBV5-1; abundance: NA; d_gene: NA; j_gene: TRBJ2-3; CDR3aa: CASSMAGADTQYF; CDR3nt: TGCGCCAGCAGCATGGCAGGGGCAGATACGCAGTATTTT
v_gene: TRBV20-1; abundance: many; d_gene: NA; j_gene: TRBJ2-7; CDR3aa: CSAREEKSPYEQYF; CDR3nt: TGCAGTGCTAGGGAGGAAAAGTCCCCCTACGAGCAGTACTTC
v_gene: TRBV7-9; abundance: NA; d_gene: NA; j_gene: TRBJ1-6; CDR3aa: CDSSNGQINSPLHF; CDR3nt: TGTGACAGCAGTAACGGACAGATTAATTCACCCCTCCACTTT
v_gene: TRBV2; abundance: NA; d_gene: TRBD1; j_gene: TRBJ1-5; CDR3aa: CASSEGQGGQPQHF; CDR3nt: TGTGCCAGCAGTGAAGGACAGGGTGGACAGCCCCAGCATTTT
v_gene: TRBV19; abundance: NA; d_gene: TRBD1; j_gene: TRBJ2-6; CDR3aa: CASRLPGQLHSGANVLTF; CDR3nt: TGTGCCAGTCGACTTCCGGGACAGCTACACTCTGGGGCCAACGTCCTGACTTTC
v_gene: TRBV7-2; abundance: few; d_gene: NA; j_gene: TRBJ2-3; CDR3aa: CASSSTATPTDTQYF; CDR3nt: TGTGCCAGCAGCTCCACCGCTACCCCCACAGATACGCAGTATTTT
v_gene: TRBV19; abundance: NA; d_gene: TRBD1; j_gene: TRBJ2-3; CDR3aa: CASRRAGQGQSTDTQYF; CDR3nt: TGTGCCAGTAGGAGGGCCGGACAGGGGCAAAGCACAGATACGCAGTATTTT
v_gene: TRBV25-1; abundance: NA; d_gene: NA; j_gene: TRBJ1-3; CDR3aa: CAVPQISGNTIYF; CDR3nt: TGTGCCGTCCCGCAAATCTCTGGAAACACCATATATTTT
v_gene: TRBV15; abundance: once; d_gene: NA; j_gene: TRBJ1-4; CDR3aa: CATSLRRGPNEKLFF; CDR3nt: TGTGCCACCAGTCTACGTCGGGGACCGAATGAAAAACTGTTTTTT
v_gene: TRBV2; abundance: NA; d_gene: NA; j_gene: TRBJ1-6; CDR3aa: CASSEAGRLGSPLHF; CDR3nt: TGTGCCAGCAGTGAAGCGGGGAGGCTTGGCTCACCCCTCCACTTT
v_gene: TRBV5-1; abundance: NA; d_gene: NA; j_gene: TRBJ1-2; CDR3aa: CASSLDFRGYGYSF; CDR3nt: TGCGCCAGCAGCTTGGACTTTAGGGGCTATGGCTACTCCTTC
v_gene: TRBV5-6; abundance: NA; d_gene: TRBD1; j_gene: TRBJ2-7; CDR3aa: CAGSSGTGHDQYF; CDR3nt: TGTGCCGGCAGCTCAGGGACAGGACACGATCAGTACTTC
v_gene: TRBV7-9; abundance: NA; d_gene: NA; j_gene: TRBJ1-5; CDR3aa: CASSSPNQPQHF; CDR3nt: TGTGCCAGCAGCTCACCCAATCAGCCCCAGCATTTT
v_gene: TRBV7-2; abundance: NA; d_gene: NA; j_gene: TRBJ2-5; CDR3aa: CASSLALFREETQYF; CDR3nt: TGTGCCAGCAGCTTAGCGTTGTTTAGAGAAGAGACCCAGTACTTC
v_gene: TRBV20-1; abundance: many; d_gene: NA; j_gene: TRBJ1-1; CDR3aa: CSARERWWVLVNTEAFF; CDR3nt: TGCAGTGCTAGAGAAAGGTGGTGGGTTTTAGTGAACACTGAAGCTTTCTTT
v_gene: TRBV19; abundance: few; d_gene: NA; j_gene: TRBJ2-1; CDR3aa: CASSRGQRYEQFF; CDR3nt: TGTGCCAGTAGTCGTGGCCAACGCTATGAGCAGTTCTTC
v_gene: TRBV19; abundance: NA; d_gene: NA; j_gene: TRBJ1-6; CDR3aa: CASSIAGGRGYNSPLHF; CDR3nt: TGTGCCAGTAGTATAGCTGGGGGAAGGGGGTATAATTCACCCCTCCACTTT